Listed below are T cell receptor beta chains from one sample, sequenced in a study of cytomegalovirus exposure and HLA in healthy donors. The method was immunoSEQ multiplex PCR; TCRdb's version includes in-frame clones alone and lacks a portion of them. The sample includes some 63,000 clones, roughly 90% of them seen just once. Sequencing was performed on PBMCs. These receptors were taken from a woman between 18 and 29 years old in good health and CMV-seronegative. Each CDR3 is given with its conserved first and last residue. A D gene is named only where the DNA matches it firmly. Size tells how often a clone was seen (once, few, many) or the class of an expanded clone, and some rows leave it out.

v_call	d_call	j_call	clone_size	cdr3_aa	cdr3_nt
TRBV7-2	TRBD2	TRBJ2-7	NA	CASSLPNLAGVYEQYF	TGTGCCAGCAGCTTACCAAACCTAGCGGGAGTCTACGAGCAGTACTTC
TRBV7-9	NA	TRBJ2-1	NA	CASSSGYNEQFF	TGTGCCAGCAGCTCCGGCTACAATGAGCAGTTCTTC
TRBV15	NA	TRBJ2-3	NA	CATSRDRTGTDTQYF	TGTGCCACCAGCAGAGACCGGACAGGCACAGATACGCAGTATTTT
TRBV4-1	TRBD1	TRBJ1-6	NA	CASSQAGTGGDSPLHF	TGCGCCAGCAGCCAGGCCGGGACAGGGGGCGATTCACCCCTCCACTTT
TRBV11-3	TRBD2	TRBJ2-1	NA	CASSLRAGDNEQFF	TGTGCCAGCAGCTTACGGGCGGGGGACAATGAGCAGTTCTTC
TRBV5-1	TRBD1	TRBJ1-1	NA	CASRWGTDWNTEAFF	TGCGCCAGTAGGTGGGGGACAGATTGGAACACTGAAGCTTTCTTT
TRBV30	TRBD1	TRBJ2-7	NA	CAWGLGTGSYEQYF	TGTGCCTGGGGGTTGGGGACAGGGAGCTACGAGCAGTACTTC
TRBV5-1	NA	TRBJ2-7	NA	CASSFHRTYEQYF	TGCGCCAGCAGCTTTCACAGGACCTACGAGCAGTACTTC
TRBV10-3	TRBD1	TRBJ2-3	NA	CATGDRADTDTQYF	TGTGCCACCGGGGACAGGGCCGACACAGATACGCAGTATTTT
TRBV6-1	NA	TRBJ2-7	once	CASSGTGGQRYEQYF	TGTGCCAGCAGCGGGACCGGGGGACAGCGATACGAGCAGTACTTC
TRBV19	TRBD2	TRBJ2-1	once	CASSGGETLYNEQFF	TGTGCCAGTAGCGGGGGGGAAACCTTATACAATGAGCAGTTCTTC
TRBV28	TRBD1	TRBJ1-1	NA	CASSSGQGDTEAFF	TGTGCCAGCAGTTCGGGACAGGGGGATACTGAAGCTTTCTTT
TRBV7-8	TRBD1	TRBJ1-2	NA	CASSSHRGRNYGYTF	TGTGCCAGCAGCTCCCACAGGGGGCGGAACTATGGCTACACCTTC
TRBV6-1	NA	TRBJ2-7	few	CASSESFEYPEQYF	TGTGCCAGCAGTGAAAGTTTTGAGTACCCCGAGCAGTACTTC
TRBV19	NA	TRBJ1-5	NA	CATRLSPGPQHF	TGTGCCACCCGCCTGTCCCCGGGGCCCCAGCATTTT
TRBV5-4	NA	TRBJ1-2	few	CASSPVWGESRGYTF	TGTGCCAGCAGCCCCGTTTGGGGAGAAAGTAGGGGCTACACCTTC
TRBV10-3	TRBD1	TRBJ1-2	NA	CATRRDREGSNYGYTF	TGTGCCACACGTCGGGACAGGGAGGGTTCAAACTATGGCTACACCTTC
TRBV15	TRBD1	TRBJ1-1	NA	CATSRDAVLLGQVNTEAFF	TGTGCCACCAGCAGAGACGCGGTACTTCTCGGACAGGTGAACACTGAAGCTTTCTTT
TRBV28	TRBD1	TRBJ1-2	NA	CASRKPRDRGLGYTF	TGTGCCAGCAGGAAACCCCGGGACAGGGGGCTGGGCTACACCTTC
TRBV5-1	TRBD2	TRBJ2-7	NA	CASSLGTSGGPGYEQYF	TGCGCCAGCAGCCTAGGGACTAGCGGGGGGCCTGGCTACGAGCAGTACTTC
TRBV28	NA	TRBJ2-5	NA	CASSTSRGVQETQYF	TGTGCCAGCAGTACCTCCAGGGGGGTACAAGAGACCCAGTACTTC
TRBV5-6	TRBD1	TRBJ2-5	NA	CASSPRDRYQETQYF	TGTGCCAGCAGCCCCCGGGACAGGTACCAAGAGACCCAGTACTTC
TRBV15	NA	TRBJ1-1	few	CATSRGGGDPLGELFF	TGTGCCACCAGCAGAGGTGGAGGGGATCCGCTGGGGGAGTTGTTCTTT
TRBV6-1	NA	TRBJ2-2	NA	CASSLQGANTGELFF	TGTGCCAGCAGTTTACAGGGAGCGAACACCGGGGAGCTGTTTTTT
TRBV6-1	NA	TRBJ1-1	NA	CASSVSHLRTEAFF	TGTGCCAGCAGTGTTTCACATTTGAGGACTGAAGCTTTCTTT
TRBV21-1	NA	TRBJ1-1	NA	CACRAMNTEAFF	TGTGCCTGCCGCGCCATGAACACTGAAGCTTTCTTT
TRBV11-2	TRBD1	TRBJ1-2	NA	CASSPPFRDSYGYTF	TGTGCCAGCAGCCCCCCCTTCCGGGACAGCTATGGCTACACCTTC